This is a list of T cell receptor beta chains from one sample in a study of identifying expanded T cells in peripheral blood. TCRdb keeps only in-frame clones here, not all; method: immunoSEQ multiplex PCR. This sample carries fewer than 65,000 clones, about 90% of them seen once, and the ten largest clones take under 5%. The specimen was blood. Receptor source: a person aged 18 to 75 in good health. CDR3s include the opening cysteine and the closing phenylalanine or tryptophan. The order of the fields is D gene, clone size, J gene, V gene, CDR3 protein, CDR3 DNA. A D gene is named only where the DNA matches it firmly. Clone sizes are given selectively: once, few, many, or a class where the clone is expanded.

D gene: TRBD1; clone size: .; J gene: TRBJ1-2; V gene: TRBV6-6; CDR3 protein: CASSYLDRDYGYTF; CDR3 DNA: TGTGCCAGCAGTTACTTGGACAGGGACTATGGCTACACCTTC
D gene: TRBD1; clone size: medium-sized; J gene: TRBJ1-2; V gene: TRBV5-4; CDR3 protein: CASSRQGSSGYTF; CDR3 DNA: TGTGCCAGCAGCCGACAGGGTTCGTCTGGCTACACCTTC
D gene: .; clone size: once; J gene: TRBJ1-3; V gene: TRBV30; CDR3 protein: CAWSPGFDTIYF; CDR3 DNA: TGTGCCTGGTCGCCTGGGTTTGACACCATATATTTT
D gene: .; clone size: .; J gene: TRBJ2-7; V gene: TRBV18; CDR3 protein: CASSKDSPPTEQYF; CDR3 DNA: TGTGCCAGCTCAAAGGACAGCCCCCCTACCGAGCAGTACTTC
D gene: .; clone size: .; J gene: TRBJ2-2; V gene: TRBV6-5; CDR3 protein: CASERGDTGELFF; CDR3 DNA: TGTGCCAGCGAAAGAGGGGACACCGGGGAGCTGTTTTTT
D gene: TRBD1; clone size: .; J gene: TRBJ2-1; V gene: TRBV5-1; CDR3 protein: CASSSAGQGAAYNEQFF; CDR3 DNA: TGCGCCAGCAGCTCCGCGGGACAGGGGGCGGCCTACAATGAGCAGTTCTTC
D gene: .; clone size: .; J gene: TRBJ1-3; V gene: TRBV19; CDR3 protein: CASRRRAALSSGNTIYF; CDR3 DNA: TGTGCCAGTAGGAGGCGGGCGGCGTTGAGCTCTGGAAACACCATATATTTT
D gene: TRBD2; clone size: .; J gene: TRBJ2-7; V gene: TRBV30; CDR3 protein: CAWSVPRTSVSMEQYF; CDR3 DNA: TGTGCCTGGAGTGTACCTAGGACTAGCGTGTCGATGGAGCAGTACTTC
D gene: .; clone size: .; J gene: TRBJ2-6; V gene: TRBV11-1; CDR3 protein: CASNENAAGNGANVLTF; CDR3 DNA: TGTGCCAGCAACGAAAACGCGGCAGGTAATGGGGCCAACGTCCTGACTTTC
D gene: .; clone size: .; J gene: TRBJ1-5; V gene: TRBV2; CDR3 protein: CASSATGMYQPQHF; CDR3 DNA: TGTGCCAGCAGTGCCACAGGGATGTATCAGCCCCAGCATTTT
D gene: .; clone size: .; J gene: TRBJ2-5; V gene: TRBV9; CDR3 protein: CASSVAGLQETQYF; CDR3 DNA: TGTGCCAGCAGCGTGGCGGGACTTCAAGAGACCCAGTACTTC
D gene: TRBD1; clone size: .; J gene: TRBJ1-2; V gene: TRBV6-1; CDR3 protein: CASSSRQGTNYGYTF; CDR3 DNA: TGTGCCAGCAGTTCTCGACAGGGGACTAACTATGGCTACACCTTC
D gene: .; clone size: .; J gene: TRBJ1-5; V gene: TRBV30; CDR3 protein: CAWSQRPDQPQHF; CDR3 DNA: TGTGCCTGGAGTCAGAGGCCGGATCAGCCCCAGCATTTT
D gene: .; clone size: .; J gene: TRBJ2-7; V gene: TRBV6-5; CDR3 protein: CASRISGSYEQYF; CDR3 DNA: TGTGCCAGCAGAATCAGCGGATCCTACGAGCAGTACTTC
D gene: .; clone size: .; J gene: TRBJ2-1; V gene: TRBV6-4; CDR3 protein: CASSEKASPYNEQFF; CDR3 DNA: TGTGCCAGCAGTGAAAAAGCGTCCCCCTACAATGAGCAGTTCTTC
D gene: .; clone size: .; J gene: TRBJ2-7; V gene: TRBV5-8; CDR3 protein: CASSLDRLSSYEQYF; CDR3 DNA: TGTGCCAGCAGTTTGGACAGACTATCCTCCTACGAGCAGTACTTC
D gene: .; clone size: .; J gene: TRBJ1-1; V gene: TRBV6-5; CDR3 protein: CASSYSTETEAFF; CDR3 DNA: TGTGCCAGCAGTTACTCTACAGAGACTGAAGCTTTCTTT
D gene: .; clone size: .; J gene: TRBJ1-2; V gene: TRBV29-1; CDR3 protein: CRARTNYGYTF; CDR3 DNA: TGCAGGGCTAGGACTAACTATGGCTACACCTTC
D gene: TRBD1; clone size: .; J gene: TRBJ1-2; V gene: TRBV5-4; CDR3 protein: CASSPLQGAPYGYTF; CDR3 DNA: TGTGCCAGCAGCCCGTTACAGGGGGCGCCTTATGGCTACACCTTC
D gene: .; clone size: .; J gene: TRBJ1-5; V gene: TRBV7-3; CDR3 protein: CASSLTGDILPQHF; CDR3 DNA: TGTGCCAGCAGCTTAACAGGGGACATTCTGCCCCAGCATTTT
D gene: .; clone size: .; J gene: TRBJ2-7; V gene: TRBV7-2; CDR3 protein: CASSLDGPGYEQYF; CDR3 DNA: TGTGCCAGCAGCTTAGACGGTCCGGGCTACGAGCAGTACTTC
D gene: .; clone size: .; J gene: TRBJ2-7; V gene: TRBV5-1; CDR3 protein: CASSLAQLAHSYEQYF; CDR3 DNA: TGCGCCAGCAGCTTGGCCCAGCTAGCGCACTCCTACGAGCAGTACTTC
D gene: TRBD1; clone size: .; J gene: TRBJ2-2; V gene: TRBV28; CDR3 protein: CASITGTGWTGELFF; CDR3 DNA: TGTGCCAGCATTACCGGGACAGGTTGGACCGGGGAGCTGTTTTTT
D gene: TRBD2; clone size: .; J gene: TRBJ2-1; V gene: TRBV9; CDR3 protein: CASSLGLAGGLNEQFF; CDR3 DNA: TGTGCCAGCAGCCTTGGACTAGCGGGGGGGCTCAATGAGCAGTTCTTC